The 26 T cell receptor beta chains in this list originate from one sample, sequenced in a study of cytomegalovirus exposure and HLA in healthy donors. Vbeta (60) and Jbeta (13) primers were used in the PCR. This table comes from immunoSEQ multiplex PCR, and its TCRdb copy is limited to in-frame clones, with some not included. This sample has 120,000 or so clones; about 70% occur once, and the top ten carry around 4.2%. Sequenced: PBMCs. The receptors here all came from a woman between 40 and 50 years old in good health and CMV-seronegative.

This chain connects TRBV7-2 to TRBJ1-5, with D possibly being TRBD1 (6 bases). Looked up from germline, CDR1 is SGHTA and CDR2 is FQGNSA. The V end lost 4 bases, the J end lost 3 bases, and 13 bases lay between the germline ends. The CDR3 has 15 amino acids. CDR3: CASSSQDRTNQPQHF. The CDR3 coding sequence is TGTGCCAGCAGCTCTCAGGACAGAACCAATCAGCCCCAGCATTTT.

This sequence joins TRBV28 and TRBJ2-1; 11 nucleotides match TRBD1. Germline V gives CDR1 MDHEN, CDR2 SYDVKM. Trimming at V came to 5 bases and at J to 7 bases, leaving 4 bases not matched to a gene. This CDR3 is 14 amino acids long. The CDR3, as DNA: TGTGCCAGCAGTACCGGGACAGGGGGGAATGAGCAGTTCTTC. Translated, it gives CASSTGTGGNEQFF.

This rearrangement joins TRBV6-6 to TRBJ1-2; 7 positions agree with TRBD1. From germline, CDR1 is MNHNY and CDR2 SVGAGI (reference sequence). This CDR3 spans 14 amino acids. J lost 5 bases, V lost 9 bases, and 12 bases had no gene match. The CDR3 DNA is TGTGCCAGTGGGGAACCGGGGACAGAGTATGGCTACACCTTC. Its translation is CASGEPGTEYGYTF.

The V call is TRBV9, the J call TRBJ2-7; D remains ambiguous. The CDR3 has 15 amino acids. Germline-derived CDR1 and CDR2 are SGDLS and YYNGEE. V was trimmed by 2 bases and J by 1 base, leaving 13 bases between them. CDR3 region: CASSVSWQESYEQYF. CDR3 nucleotide sequence: TGTGCCAGCAGCGTGTCATGGCAGGAATCCTACGAGCAGTACTTC.

The V and J genes are TRBV28 and TRBJ2-7; 7 bases map to TRBD2. With V trimmed by 2 bases and J by 3 bases, 7 bases remained unmatched. This CDR3 comprises 15 residues. Germline-derived CDR1 and CDR2 are MDHEN and SYDVKM. The CDR3 region is CASSLGLVGGYEQYF. The DNA for the CDR3 is TGTGCCAGCAGTTTAGGACTAGTCGGAGGCTACGAGCAGTACTTC.

The chain is built from TRBV11-2 and TRBJ1-1, with D possibly being TRBD1 (5 bases). CDR3 length: 16 amino acids. The V gene's germline CDR1 is SGHAT and CDR2 FQNNGV. The germline V and J ends were trimmed by 5 bases and 0 bases, with 16 bases remaining between them. Written as DNA, the CDR3 is TGTGCCAGCAGCGAAGGGCTGCGGGGGTTGAACACTGAAGCTTTCTTT. This gives the protein CASSEGLRGLNTEAFF.

The chain recombines TRBV6-5 with TRBJ1-1, with a tentative D call TRBD1 (5 bases). Germline V gives CDR1 MNHEY, CDR2 SVGAGI. V was cut by 1 base and J by 8 bases, with 11 bases left in between. This CDR3 region has 13 residues. The CDR3 reads CASSYLSGLEAFF. The CDR3 nucleotides read TGTGCCAGCAGTTACTTGTCAGGGCTCGAAGCTTTCTTT.

This clone was picked up a small number of times. This chain uses TRBV6-6 with TRBJ2-5, with D perhaps matching TRBD2 (6 bases). The CDR3 runs 12 residues. Germline assignment: CDR1 MNHNY and CDR2 SVGAGI (reference sequence). CDR3 sequence reads: CAFGRGGETQYF. In nucleotides, the CDR3 is TGTGCGTTTGGGCGGGGTGGAGAGACCCAGTACTTC.

The chain joins TRBV9 to TRBJ2-1; tentatively, D is TRBD2 (6 bases). CDR1 SGDLS and CDR2 YYNGEE come from the germline V gene. CDR3 length equals 20 residues. Between the trimmed V and J ends, which lost 7 bases and 0 bases, there was a span of 29 bases. The CDR3 loop reads CASGLPPGPPPGVSYNEQFF. CDR3 sequence (DNA): TGTGCCAGCGGACTACCTCCGGGACCACCCCCGGGTGTCTCCTACAATGAGCAGTTCTTC. The whole variable domain, remainder taken from reference TRBV9 and TRBJ2-1, is DSGVTQTPKHLITATGQRVTLRCSPRSGDLSVYWYQQSLDQGLQFLIQYYNGEERAKGNILERFSAQQFPDLHSELNLSSLELGDSALYFCASGLPPGPPPGVSYNEQFFGPGTRLTVL.

The chain has TRBV10-1 and TRBJ2-1; 7 bases are a match to TRBD1. Germline-derived CDR1 and CDR2 are WNHNN and SYGVQD (reference sequence). This CDR3 has 12 residues. Trimming cost V 6 bases and J 4 bases; bases outside gene matches: 0. Here the CDR3 reads CASRDRYNEQFF. Here the CDR3 DNA reads TGCGCCAGCAGGGACAGGTACAATGAGCAGTTCTTC.

CDR3 sequence (DNA): TGTGCCAGCACCCCAGGCAGGGGCCCAAACACTGAAGCTTTCTTT. It specifies CASTPGRGPNTEAFF. The chain couples TRBV7-9 to TRBJ1-1; the D gene is possibly TRBD1 (6 bases). The germline V gene encodes CDR1 SEHNR and CDR2 FQNEAQ (reference sequence). Between the trimmed V and J ends, which lost 7 bases and 2 bases, there was a span of 17 bases. This CDR3 region has 15 residues.

The chain joins TRBV7-9 to TRBJ1-1; possible D gene TRBD1, 5 bases. Trimming stripped 3 bases from V and 10 bases from J, with 18 bases between. The CDR3 extends over 14 amino acids. Looked up from germline, CDR1 is SEHNR and CDR2 is FQNEAQ (reference sequence). The DNA of the CDR3 is TGTGCCAGCAGCTTTTCTGGGGACTCCGAAAGAGCTTTCTTT. Its protein is CASSFSGDSERAFF. Drawing the rest from reference TRBV7-9 and TRBJ1-1, the complete variable domain is DTGVSQNPRHKITKRGQNVTFRCDPISEHNRLYWYRQTLGQGPEFLTYFQNEAQLEKSRLLSDRFSAERPKGSFSTLEIQRTEQGDSAMYLCASSFSGDSERAFFGQGTRLTVV.

The chain is built from TRBV6-5 and TRBJ2-7; 7 positions match TRBD1. The CDR3 is made up of 13 amino acids. From germline, CDR1 is MNHEY and CDR2 SVGAGI. J was trimmed by 0 bases and V by 6 bases; bases with no gene match: 2. The CDR3, as DNA: TGTGCCAGCAGAGGGACAGCCTCCTACGAGCAGTACTTC. As protein: CASRGTASYEQYF.

V and J are TRBV5-1 and TRBJ2-7; 12 bases match TRBD2. The CDR3 has 18 residues. J was trimmed by 2 bases and V by 0 bases; bases with no gene match: 9. The germline V gene has CDR1 SGHRS and CDR2 YFSETQ. The chain's CDR3 is CASSLVSSGRAVTYEQYF. The CDR3 DNA follows: TGCGCCAGCAGCTTGGTGTCTAGCGGGAGGGCCGTAACCTACGAGCAGTACTTC.

A single count supports this clone. This rearrangement joins TRBV30 to TRBJ2-7; 8 bases are a match to TRBD1. The CDR3 totals 12 residues. After removal of 3 bases from V and 2 bases from J, the junction contained 0 bases not matched to a gene. Germline assignment: CDR1 GTSNPN and CDR2 SVGIG (reference sequence). The CDR3: CAWSRGPYEQYF. The CDR3 region has the DNA TGTGCCTGGAGCAGGGGGCCCTACGAGCAGTACTTC.

The V call is TRBV30, the J call TRBJ1-2; possibly TRBD1 for D (6 bases). V lost 0 bases to trimming and J lost 5 bases, with 10 bases between them. Looked up from germline, CDR1 is GTSNPN and CDR2 is SVGIG (reference sequence). The CDR3 runs 13 residues. This chain's CDR3 is CAWSVNRVYGYTF. Written as DNA, the CDR3 is TGTGCCTGGAGTGTAAACAGGGTTTATGGCTACACCTTC.

The rearrangement uses TRBV28 and TRBJ1-2; D is unresolved. Trimming cost V 1 base and J 5 bases, with 14 bases left between them. Germline values: CDR1 MDHEN, CDR2 SYDVKM. The CDR3 extends over 15 amino acids. CDR3 bases: TGTGCCAGCAGTTTATCGGGCGAGGGAGGATATGGCTACACCTTC. Amino acid sequence: CASSLSGEGGYGYTF.

The chain couples TRBV18 to TRBJ2-2; D might be TRBD2 (5 bases). Germline V CDR1 and CDR2: KGHSH, LQKENI. This CDR3 spans 16 amino acids. V shed 3 bases and J shed 3 bases, with 14 bases lying between them. The CDR3, as DNA: TGTGCCAGCTCACCCGGCCCCTGGGGAGACACCGGGGAGCTGTTTTTT. The encoded protein is CASSPGPWGDTGELFF.

The chain employs TRBV2 and TRBJ1-5, with TRBD1 identical over 8 bases. This CDR3 is 13 amino acids long. The germline CDR1 and CDR2 sequences are SNHLY and FYNNEI. With V trimmed by 6 bases and J by 7 bases, 5 bases remained unmatched. CDR3 DNA sequence: TGTGCCAGCAGGGACAGGGAGGGACAGCCCCAGCATTTT. Translated, it gives CASRDREGQPQHF.

The chain is built from TRBV27 and TRBJ1-2; D is possibly TRBD1 (6 bases). V gave up 4 bases and J gave up 5 bases, with 14 bases separating them. Looked up from germline, CDR1 is MNHEY and CDR2 is SMNVEV (reference sequence). This CDR3 contains 14 residues. The chain's CDR3 is CASSYKGGWYGYTF. The CDR3 DNA follows: TGTGCCAGCAGTTACAAGGGGGGGTGGTATGGCTACACCTTC.

The CDR3 loop reads CASSYESGRGVEQFF. The CDR3 nucleotides are TGTGCCAGCAGTTACGAAAGCGGGCGCGGGGTTGAGCAGTTCTTC. The rearrangement links TRBV6-5 to TRBJ2-1; the D gene is possibly TRBD2 (6 bases). Germline loops: CDR1 MNHEY, CDR2 SVGAGI. V shed 2 bases and J shed 9 bases, with 17 bases lying between them. The length of the CDR3 is 15 residues.

The chain recombines TRBV4-3 with TRBJ1-2, with a possible D match to TRBD1 (6 bases). The CDR3 consists of 15 residues. V lost 3 bases, J lost 2 bases, and 13 bases lay in between. Germline CDR1 is LGHNA and CDR2 is YSLEER. The DNA of the CDR3 is TGCGCCAGCAGCCATGAGGACAGACCCAACTATGGCTACACCTTC. It codes for CASSHEDRPNYGYTF.

The gene calls are TRBV10-3 and TRBJ2-5, with TRBD2 identical over 7 bases. Germline V gives CDR1 ENHRY, CDR2 SYGVKD. The CDR3 length is 14 residues. The trim removed 0 bases at V and 4 bases at J, leaving 2 bases unmatched. The CDR3 here is CAISESGGRETQYF. Written as DNA, the CDR3 is TGTGCCATCAGTGAGTCGGGGGGGAGAGAGACCCAGTACTTC.

The chain carries TRBV27 and TRBJ2-2; maybe TRBD2 (5 bases). V lost 5 bases and J 7 bases, leaving 14 bases between the germline ends. There are 14 residues in the CDR3. Germline CDR1 is MNHEY and CDR2 is SMNVEV (reference sequence). CDR3 DNA sequence: TGTGCCAGCAGTCCACCCCCGGGGTTCGGGGAGCTGTTTTTT. It specifies CASSPPPGFGELFF.

The CDR3 sequence: CASSLGQGMFSYNSPLHF. DNA of the CDR3: TGTGCCAGCAGCTTGGGACAGGGGATGTTCTCCTATAATTCACCCCTCCACTTT. The chain carries TRBV5-5 and TRBJ1-6; 8 nucleotides agree with TRBD1. Germline CDR1 and CDR2: SGHKS and YYEKEE (reference sequence). The CDR3 contains 18 residues. The trim removed 0 bases at V and 0 bases at J, leaving 5 bases unmatched.

The V gene is TRBV6-6, the J gene TRBJ2-1, with D possibly TRBD2 on 5 matching bases. In germline, CDR1 is MNHNY, CDR2 SVGAGI (reference sequence). Trimming stripped 7 bases from V and 12 bases from J, with 19 bases between. The length of the CDR3 is 13 residues. CDR3 DNA: TGTGCCAGCACACTCAGCGGAGCTGTTTCGCAGTTCTTC. It specifies CASTLSGAVSQFF.